These T cell receptor beta chains were read from a single sample in a study of T-cell reconstitution after alpha-beta-depleted transplantation in children. TCRdb re-called the PCR reads with MiXCR, one entry per CDR3 protein. The repertoire consists of around 370,000 distinct CDR3 sequences, with approximately 10% occurring once and the leading ten covering less than 2.5%. Sequenced here: PBMCs from the stem cell graft donor, sampled from the stem cell graft. All receptors derive from a human donor who donated a stem cell graft to a child with acute lymphoblastic leukemia. Each CDR3 is given with its conserved first and last residue. Each record gives: V gene, J gene, CDR3 protein.

TRBV7-2	TRBJ2-2	CASSQWGTGELFF
TRBV28	TRBJ2-1	CASSLLSLRDEQFF
TRBV9	TRBJ2-7	CASSVGGRTYEQYF
TRBV28	TRBJ2-1	CASSFRVGNEQFF
TRBV6-5	TRBJ2-5	CASSPGLAEETQYF
TRBV30	TRBJ1-5	CAWSVTAGNQPQHF
TRBV15	TRBJ2-1	CATSRQGGSYNEQFF
TRBV12-3/TRBV12-4	TRBJ2-5	CASSSRTGLETQYF
TRBV6-1	TRBJ1-5	CASRTTGSNQPQHF
TRBV29-1	TRBJ1-4	CSAGDRSAGSKEEKLFF